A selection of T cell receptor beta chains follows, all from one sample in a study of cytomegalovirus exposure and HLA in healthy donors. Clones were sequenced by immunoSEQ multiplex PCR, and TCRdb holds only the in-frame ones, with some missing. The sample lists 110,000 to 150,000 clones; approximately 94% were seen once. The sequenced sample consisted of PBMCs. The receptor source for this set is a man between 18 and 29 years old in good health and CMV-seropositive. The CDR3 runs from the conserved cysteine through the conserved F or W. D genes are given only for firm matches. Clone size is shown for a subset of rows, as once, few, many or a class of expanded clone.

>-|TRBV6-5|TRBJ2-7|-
TGTGCCAGCAGTTACTCGCGATACGAGCAGTACTTC
CASSYSRYEQYF
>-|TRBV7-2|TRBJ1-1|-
TGTGCCAGCAGCCTACAGGGGAACACTGAAGCTTTCTTT
CASSLQGNTEAFF
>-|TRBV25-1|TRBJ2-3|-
TGTGCCAGCAGTGAATTGGGTAGCGAGGCAGATACGCAGTATTTT
CASSELGSEADTQYF
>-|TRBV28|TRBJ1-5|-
TGTGCCAGCAGTTTAATGGCTTATAGCAATCAGCCCCAGCATTTT
CASSLMAYSNQPQHF
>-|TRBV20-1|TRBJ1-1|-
TGCAGTGCTAATCTGGAAGCTTTCTTT
CSANLEAFF
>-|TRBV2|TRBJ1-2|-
TGTGCCGGCGACGGGGAGGGTGGGTATGGCTACACCTTC
CAGDGEGGYGYTF
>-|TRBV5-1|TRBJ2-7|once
TGCGCCAGCAGCTTGGAGGCGGGGATGGGGCTCTACGAGCAGTACTTC
CASSLEAGMGLYEQYF
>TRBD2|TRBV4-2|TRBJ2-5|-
TGTGCCAGCAGCCTAGCGGGAGGGGTCCAAGAGACCCAGTACTTC
CASSLAGGVQETQYF
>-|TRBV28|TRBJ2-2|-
TGTGCCAGCCGACGGGACTTTTCTTTCACCGGGGAGCTGTTTTTT
CASRRDFSFTGELFF
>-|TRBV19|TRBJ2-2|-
TGTGCCAGTAGTCCCAATCTCGGACAGGGAACGGGGGGCACCCCCGGGGAGCTGTTTTTT
CASSPNLGQGTGGTPGELFF
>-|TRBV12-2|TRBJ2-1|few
TGTGCAAGTCGCTTAGTGGGGCTAGCGGGCTACAATGAGCAGTTCTTC
CASRLVGLAGYNEQFF